Listed here is a single T cell receptor beta chain. No antigen is known for it. This entry comes from a study of cytomegalovirus exposure and HLA in healthy donors. Study results and caveats: The later analysis indicated that the majority of CMV-associated TCR beta chains appeared HLA-restricted. Among immune exposure information, only CMV serostatus was available. Further analysis was carried out later, and it showed several of the most significant clusters appearing linked to common viral pathogens.

The CDR3 is 14 amino acids. Trimming at V came to 6 bases and at J to 1 base, leaving 4 bases not matched to a gene. CDR1 MDHEN and CDR2 SYDVKM come from the germline V gene. With 60 Vbeta and 13 Jbeta primers, the PCR was carried out. In the authors' methods: The count from a later analysis was about 80 million unique TCR beta chains, some 10 million of them shared. Produced via immunoSEQ multiplex PCR; TCRdb's table is partial and in-frame only. D and trimming come from the DNA, and the V and J calls and clone size come from that table. The table shows about 130,000 clones, with roughly 80% occurring only once.

The sequencing input was PBMCs. The chain carries TRBV28 and TRBJ1-2, with 8 bases lining up with TRBD1. This clonotype was sampled from a female donor in good health and CMV-seronegative. Here the CDR3 DNA reads TGTGCCAGCAGCCCGACAGGGGTTAACTATGGCTACACCTTC. Protein sequence: CASSPTGVNYGYTF.